This is a list of T cell receptor beta chains from one sample in a study of identical twins. TCRdb reprocessed the 5' RACE reads with MiXCR, giving one entry per CDR3 protein. The sample has under 350,000 distinct CDR3 sequences; just under 9.5% are singletons. These same data were also listed under a study on yellow fever vaccine responses in identical twins.

The sequenced sample was CD8+ T cells sorted from blood. The receptors here all came from a woman under 30 in good health. CDR3s include the opening cysteine and the closing phenylalanine or tryptophan. The D gene is left open where the match is weak. A clone size is listed for some rows: how often the clone was seen (once, few, many), or a class if it is expanded.

d_call	clone_size	j_call	v_call	cdr3_aa	cdr3_nt
TRBD1	-	TRBJ1-1	TRBV7-2	CASSNDRGAFF	TGTGCCAGCAGCAACGACAGGGGGGCTTTCTTT
TRBD2	few	TRBJ2-2	TRBV28	CASSSPSSGAPTGELFF	TGTGCCAGCAGTTCCCCGTCGAGCGGGGCTCCCACCGGGGAGCTGTTTTTT
-	many	TRBJ1-2	TRBV20-1	CSASPSYGYTF	TGCAGTGCTAGTCCCTCCTATGGCTACACCTTC
TRBD1	many	TRBJ2-1	TRBV28	CASSLTGYYNEQFF	TGTGCCAGCAGTCTGACAGGGTACTACAATGAGCAGTTCTTC
-	-	TRBJ2-7	TRBV28	CASSLWGQPYEQYF	TGTGCCAGCAGTTTATGGGGACAACCCTACGAGCAGTACTTC
TRBD2	many	TRBJ2-7	TRBV10-3	CAISEFLAGGPSEQYF	TGTGCCATCAGTGAGTTCCTAGCGGGAGGGCCAAGCGAGCAGTACTTC
-	few	TRBJ2-7	TRBV29-1	CSVEQGRGYEQYF	TGCAGCGTTGAACAGGGAAGAGGCTACGAGCAGTACTTC
-	-	TRBJ2-5	TRBV25-1	CASSLFFGLDGTTQETQYF	TGTGCCAGCAGCCTATTTTTCGGTCTGGACGGGACGACCCAAGAGACCCAGTACTTC
-	many	TRBJ2-6	TRBV7-2	CASSHLTGANVLTF	TGTGCCAGCAGCCACCTAACTGGGGCCAACGTCCTGACTTTC
TRBD1	many	TRBJ2-3	TRBV12-3/TRBV12-4	CASSVWDRGTDTQYF	TGTGCCAGCAGTGTATGGGACAGGGGCACAGATACGCAGTATTTT
-	many	TRBJ2-5	TRBV21-1	CASSKDGRRVGETQYF	TGTGCCAGCAGCAAAGATGGTAGGAGGGTCGGGGAGACCCAGTACTTC
TRBD1	many	TRBJ1-5	TRBV7-9	CASSLGTGASNQPQHF	TGTGCCAGCAGCTTAGGCACAGGGGCCAGCAATCAGCCCCAGCATTTT
-	few	TRBJ2-7	TRBV7-7	CAGIEGVNYEQYF	TGTGCGGGAATCGAGGGAGTTAATTACGAGCAGTACTTC